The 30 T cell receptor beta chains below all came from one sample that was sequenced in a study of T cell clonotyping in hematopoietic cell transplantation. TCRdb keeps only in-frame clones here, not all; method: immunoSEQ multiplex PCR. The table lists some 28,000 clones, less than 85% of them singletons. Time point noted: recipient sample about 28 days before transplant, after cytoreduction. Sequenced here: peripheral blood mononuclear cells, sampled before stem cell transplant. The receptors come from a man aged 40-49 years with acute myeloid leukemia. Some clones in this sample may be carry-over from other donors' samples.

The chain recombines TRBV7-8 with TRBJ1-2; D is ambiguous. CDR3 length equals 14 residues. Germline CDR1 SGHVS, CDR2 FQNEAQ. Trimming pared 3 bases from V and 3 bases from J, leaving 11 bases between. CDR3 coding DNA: TGTGCCAGCAGCTTTCAAGGACTCGACTATGGCTACACCTTC. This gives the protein CASSFQGLDYGYTF. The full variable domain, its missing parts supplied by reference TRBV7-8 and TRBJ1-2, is GAGVSQSPRYKVAKRGQDVALRCDPISGHVSLFWYQQALGQGPEFLTYFQNEAQLDKSGLPSDRFFAERPEGSVSTLKIQRTQQEDSAVYLCASSFQGLDYGYTFGSGTRLTVV.

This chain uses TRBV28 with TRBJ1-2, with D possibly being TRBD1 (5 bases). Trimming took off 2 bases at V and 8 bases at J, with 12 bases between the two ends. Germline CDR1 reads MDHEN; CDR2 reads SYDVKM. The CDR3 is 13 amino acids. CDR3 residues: CASSLGGVLGYTF. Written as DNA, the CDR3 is TGTGCCAGCAGTTTAGGGGGGGTGTTGGGCTACACCTTC.

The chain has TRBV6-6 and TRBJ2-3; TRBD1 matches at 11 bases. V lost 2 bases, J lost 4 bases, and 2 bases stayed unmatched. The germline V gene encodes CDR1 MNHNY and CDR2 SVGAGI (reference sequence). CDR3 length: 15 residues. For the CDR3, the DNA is TGTGCCAGCAGTTACGGGACAGGGGGTTCAGATACGCAGTATTTT. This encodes CASSYGTGGSDTQYF.

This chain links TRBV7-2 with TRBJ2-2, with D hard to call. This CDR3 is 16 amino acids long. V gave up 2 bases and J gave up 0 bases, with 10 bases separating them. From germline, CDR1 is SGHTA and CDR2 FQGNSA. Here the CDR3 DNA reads TGTGCCAGCAGCTTAAGTAGGGTAGCGAACACCGGGGAGCTGTTTTTT. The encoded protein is CASSLSRVANTGELFF. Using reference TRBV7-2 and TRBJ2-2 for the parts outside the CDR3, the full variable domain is GAGVSQSPSNKVTEKGKDVELRCDPISGHTALYWYRQSLGQGLEFLIYFQGNSAPDKSGLPSDRFSAERTGGSVSTLTIQRTQQEDSAVYLCASSLSRVANTGELFFGEGSRLTVL.

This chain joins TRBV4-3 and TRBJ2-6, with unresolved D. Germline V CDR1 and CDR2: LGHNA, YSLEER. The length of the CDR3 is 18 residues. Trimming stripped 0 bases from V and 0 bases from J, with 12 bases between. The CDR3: CASSQDMGISSGANVLTF. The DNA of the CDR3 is TGCGCCAGCAGCCAAGATATGGGGATTAGCTCTGGGGCCAACGTCCTGACTTTC.

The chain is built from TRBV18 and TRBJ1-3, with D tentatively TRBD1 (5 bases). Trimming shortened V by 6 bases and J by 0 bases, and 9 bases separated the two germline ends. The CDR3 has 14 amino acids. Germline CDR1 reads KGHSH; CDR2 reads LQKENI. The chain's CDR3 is CASSQDSSGNTIYF. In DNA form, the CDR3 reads TGTGCCAGCTCCCAAGACAGCTCTGGAAACACCATATATTTT.

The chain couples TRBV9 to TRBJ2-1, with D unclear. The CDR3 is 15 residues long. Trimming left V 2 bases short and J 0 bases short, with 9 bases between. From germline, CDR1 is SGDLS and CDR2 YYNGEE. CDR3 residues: CASSVSSDSYNEQFF. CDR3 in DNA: TGTGCCAGCAGCGTTAGCTCCGACTCCTACAATGAGCAGTTCTTC.

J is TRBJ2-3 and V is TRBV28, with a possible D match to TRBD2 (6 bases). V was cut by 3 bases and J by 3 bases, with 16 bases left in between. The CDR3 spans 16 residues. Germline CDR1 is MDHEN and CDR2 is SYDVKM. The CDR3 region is CASSLGGRRLTDTQYF. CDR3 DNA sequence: TGTGCCAGCAGTTTGGGGGGACGAAGGTTGACAGATACGCAGTATTTT.

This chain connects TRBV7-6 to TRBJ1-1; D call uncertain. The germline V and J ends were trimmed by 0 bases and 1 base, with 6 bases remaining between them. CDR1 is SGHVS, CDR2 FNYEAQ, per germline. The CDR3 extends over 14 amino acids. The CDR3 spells CASSLAPQNTEAFF. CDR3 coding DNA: TGTGCCAGCAGCTTAGCGCCGCAGAACACTGAAGCTTTCTTT.

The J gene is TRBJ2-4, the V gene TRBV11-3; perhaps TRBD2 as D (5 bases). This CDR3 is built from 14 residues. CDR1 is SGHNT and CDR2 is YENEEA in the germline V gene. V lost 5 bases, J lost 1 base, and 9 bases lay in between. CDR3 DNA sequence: TGTGCCAGCAGCCAGGACTGGGCCAAAAACATTCAGTACTTC. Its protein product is CASSQDWAKNIQYF.

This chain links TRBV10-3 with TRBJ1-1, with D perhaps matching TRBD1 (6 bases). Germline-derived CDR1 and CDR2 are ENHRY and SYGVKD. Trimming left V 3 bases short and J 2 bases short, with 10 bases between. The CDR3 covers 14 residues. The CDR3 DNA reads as TGTGCCATCAGTGATCGACAGGTTAACACTGAAGCTTTCTTT. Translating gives CAISDRQVNTEAFF.

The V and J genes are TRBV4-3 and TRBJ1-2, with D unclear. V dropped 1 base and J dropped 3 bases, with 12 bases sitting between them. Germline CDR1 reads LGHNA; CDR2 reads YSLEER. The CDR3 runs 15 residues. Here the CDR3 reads CASSQVQAVHYGYTF. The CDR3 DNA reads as TGCGCCAGCAGCCAAGTGCAGGCCGTTCACTATGGCTACACCTTC.

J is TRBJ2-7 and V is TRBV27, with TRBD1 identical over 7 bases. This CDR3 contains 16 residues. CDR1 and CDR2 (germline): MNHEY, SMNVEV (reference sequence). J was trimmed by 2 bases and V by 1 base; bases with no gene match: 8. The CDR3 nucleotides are TGTGCCAGCAGTTTATTACCCGACAGGGCACCCTACGAGCAGTACTTC. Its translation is CASSLLPDRAPYEQYF.

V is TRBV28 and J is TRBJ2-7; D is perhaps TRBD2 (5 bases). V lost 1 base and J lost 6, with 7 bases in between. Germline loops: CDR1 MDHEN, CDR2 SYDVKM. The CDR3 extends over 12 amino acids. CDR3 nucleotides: TGTGCCAGCAGTTTATCTGAGGGCGAGCAGTACTTC. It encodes CASSLSEGEQYF.

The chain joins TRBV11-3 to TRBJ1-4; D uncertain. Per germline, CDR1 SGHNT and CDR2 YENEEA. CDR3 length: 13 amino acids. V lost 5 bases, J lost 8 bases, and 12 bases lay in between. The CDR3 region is CASSPTLGEKLFF. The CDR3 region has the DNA TGTGCCAGCAGCCCAACCTTGGGAGAAAAACTGTTTTTT.

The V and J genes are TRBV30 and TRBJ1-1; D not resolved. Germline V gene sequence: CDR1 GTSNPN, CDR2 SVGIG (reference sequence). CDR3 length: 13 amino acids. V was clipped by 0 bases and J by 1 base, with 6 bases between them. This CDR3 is CAWSVFGNTEAFF. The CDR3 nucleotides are TGTGCCTGGAGTGTATTCGGGAACACTGAAGCTTTCTTT.

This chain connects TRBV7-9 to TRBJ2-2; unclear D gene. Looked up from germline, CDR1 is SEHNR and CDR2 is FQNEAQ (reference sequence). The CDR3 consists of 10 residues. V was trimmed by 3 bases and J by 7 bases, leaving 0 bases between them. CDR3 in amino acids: CASSFGELFF. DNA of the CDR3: TGTGCCAGCAGCTTCGGGGAGCTGTTTTTT.

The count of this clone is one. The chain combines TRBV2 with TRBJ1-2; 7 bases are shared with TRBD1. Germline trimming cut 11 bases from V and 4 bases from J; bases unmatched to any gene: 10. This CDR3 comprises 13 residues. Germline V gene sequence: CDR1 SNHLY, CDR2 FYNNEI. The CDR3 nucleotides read TGTGCCGGTTCAGGGGGTCAAGGCTATGGCTACACCTTC. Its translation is CAGSGGQGYGYTF.

Here the CDR3 reads CASSLSYEQYF. CDR3 DNA sequence: TGTGCCAGCAGTTTGAGTTACGAGCAGTACTTC. The genes are TRBV25-1 and TRBJ2-7; D unresolved. Trimming shortened V by 5 bases and J by 4 bases, and 6 bases separated the two germline ends. Per the germline V gene, CDR1 is MGHDK and CDR2 is SYGVNS. The CDR3 runs to 11 residues.

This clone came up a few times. Here the CDR3 DNA reads TGTGCCAGCAGCTTATCAGGGATAGGGCAGTACTTC. Amino acid sequence: CASSLSGIGQYF. The chain joins TRBV7-9 to TRBJ2-7, with D possibly matching TRBD1 (5 bases). The CDR3 is 12 residues long. CDR1 and CDR2 (germline): SEHNR, FQNEAQ (reference sequence). The V gene lost 2 bases and the J gene lost 9 bases, with 11 bases spanning the gap.

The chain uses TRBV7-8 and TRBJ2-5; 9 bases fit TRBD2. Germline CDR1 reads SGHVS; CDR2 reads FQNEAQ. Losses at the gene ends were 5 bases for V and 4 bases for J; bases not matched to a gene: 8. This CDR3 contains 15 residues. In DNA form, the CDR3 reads TGTGCCAGCAGCCCCGATAGCGGGAGAGGAGAGACCCAGTACTTC. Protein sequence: CASSPDSGRGETQYF.

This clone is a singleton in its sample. CDR3 sequence: CASSVDPGNTGELFF. CDR3 nucleotides: TGTGCCAGCAGCGTAGACCCAGGGAACACCGGGGAGCTGTTTTTT. The rearrangement uses TRBV9 and TRBJ2-2; D unresolved. V was cut by 0 bases and J by 1 base, with 7 bases left in between. The CDR3 covers 15 residues. CDR1 and CDR2 from the germline V gene are SGDLS and YYNGEE.

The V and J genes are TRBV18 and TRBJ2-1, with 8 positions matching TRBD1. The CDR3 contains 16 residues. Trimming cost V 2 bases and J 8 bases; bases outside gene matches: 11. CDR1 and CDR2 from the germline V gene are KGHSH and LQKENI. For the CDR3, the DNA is TGTGCCAGCTCACCATCGACAGGGGAAATTAGCGATGAGCAGTTCTTC. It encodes CASSPSTGEISDEQFF.

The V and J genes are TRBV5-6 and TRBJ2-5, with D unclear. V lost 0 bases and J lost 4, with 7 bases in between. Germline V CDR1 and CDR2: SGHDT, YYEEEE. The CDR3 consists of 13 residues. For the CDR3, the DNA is TGTGCCAGCAGCTTGGGTCGCATAGAGACCCAGTACTTC. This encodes CASSLGRIETQYF.

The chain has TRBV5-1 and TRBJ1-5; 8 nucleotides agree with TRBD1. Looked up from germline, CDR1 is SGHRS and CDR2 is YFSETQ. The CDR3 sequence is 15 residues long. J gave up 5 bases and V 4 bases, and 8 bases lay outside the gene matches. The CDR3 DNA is TGCGCCAGCAGCCAGAAACAGGGGGAACATCAGCCCCAGCATTTT. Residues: CASSQKQGEHQPQHF.

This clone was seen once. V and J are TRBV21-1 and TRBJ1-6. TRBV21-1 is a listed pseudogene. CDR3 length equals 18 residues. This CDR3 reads CASSKAFMQDATGSPLHF. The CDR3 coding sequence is TGTGCCAGCAGCAAAGCGTTCATGCAGGATGCCACCGGGTCACCCCTCCACTTT.

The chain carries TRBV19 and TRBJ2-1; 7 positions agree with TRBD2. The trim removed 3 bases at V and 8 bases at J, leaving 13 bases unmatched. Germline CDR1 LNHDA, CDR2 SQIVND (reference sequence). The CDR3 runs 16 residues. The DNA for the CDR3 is TGTGCCAGTAGTATTGGGGGGGGACTGGGGAGGGATGAGCAGTTCTTC. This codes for CASSIGGGLGRDEQFF.

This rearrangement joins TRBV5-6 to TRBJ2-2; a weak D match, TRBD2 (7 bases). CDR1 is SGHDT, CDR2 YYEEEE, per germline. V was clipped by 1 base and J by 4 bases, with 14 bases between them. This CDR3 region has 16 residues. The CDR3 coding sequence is TGTGCCAGCAGCTTGTATCGGGGGGCGGCCACCGGGGAGCTGTTTTTT. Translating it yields CASSLYRGAATGELFF.

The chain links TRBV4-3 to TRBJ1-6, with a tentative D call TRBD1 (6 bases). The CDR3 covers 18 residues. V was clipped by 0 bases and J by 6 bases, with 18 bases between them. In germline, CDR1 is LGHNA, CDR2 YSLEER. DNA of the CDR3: TGCGCCAGCAGCCAAGATCCCCAAGCACAGGGTGGTAATTCACCCCTCCACTTT. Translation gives CASSQDPQAQGGNSPLHF.

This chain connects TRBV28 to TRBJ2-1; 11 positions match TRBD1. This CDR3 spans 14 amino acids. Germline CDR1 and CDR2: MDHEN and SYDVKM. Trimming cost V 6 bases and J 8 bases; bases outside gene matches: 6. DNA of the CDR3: TGTGCCAGCAGGAGGGACAGGGGGTCGGATGAGCAGTTCTTC. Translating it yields CASRRDRGSDEQFF. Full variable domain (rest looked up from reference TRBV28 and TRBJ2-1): DVKVTQSSRYLVKRTGEKVFLECVQDMDHENMFWYRQDPGLGLRLIYFSYDVKMKEKGDIPEGYSVSREKKERFSLILESASTNQTSMYLCASRRDRGSDEQFFGPGTRLTVL.